This T cell receptor beta chain was identified during a study of blood T cell repertoires in COVID-19. On the study more broadly: The United States, Italy and Spain supplied acute and convalescent COVID-19 samples.

Germline CDR1 SGHAT, CDR2 FQDESV (reference sequence). The CDR3 is 12 amino acids. Trimming pared 5 bases from V and 6 bases from J, leaving 11 bases between. The authors' processing: Amplification of reference gene primers provided the estimated nucleated cell counts. TCRdb's copy holds only in-frame clones and misses some; the assay was immunoSEQ multiplex PCR. V, J and clone size are those of that table, while D and trimming were read from the DNA. The table records 45,000 to 55,000 clones, about 90% of them present only once. This chain joins TRBV11-1 and TRBJ2-7; D may be TRBD2 (5 bases). The clonotype originates from a human donor in a cohort sampled during active COVID-19. Specimen: peripheral blood. This CDR3 reads CASSLTRFEQYF. Here the CDR3 DNA reads TGTGCCAGCAGCCTAACTAGATTCGAGCAGTACTTC.